This T cell receptor beta chain was identified during a study of blood T cell repertoires in COVID-19. Study at large: There were acute and convalescent COVID-19 samples, and they came from the United States, Italy and Spain. In each case, the material was cDNA or gDNA derived from T cells, B-cell-depleted T cells, or PBMCs.

Assignments of participants to cohorts depended upon their own reported clinical history. This CDR3 is built from 16 residues. The germline V gene has CDR1 LGHDT and CDR2 YNNKEL (reference sequence). V lost 4 bases and J lost 5, with 18 bases in between. Per the study methods: Amplification of reference gene primers provided the estimated nucleated cell counts. Assay used: immunoSEQ multiplex PCR; TCRdb lists only in-frame clones, some missing. The V and J calls and clone size come from that table; D and trimming were worked out from the DNA. This sample has about 280,000 clones, with roughly 80% found just once.

The V call is TRBV3-1 (or the pseudogene TRBV3-2), the J call TRBJ1-5, with D hard to call. The specimen sequenced was PBMCs or T cells enriched from blood (not recorded which). This receptor was obtained from a middle-aged man who had been exposed to COVID-19. This CDR3 reads CASSPEGLGKHQPQHF. The CDR3 DNA sequence: TGTGCCAGCAGCCCCGAGGGATTAGGAAAACATCAGCCCCAGCATTTT.